The 5 T cell receptor beta chains reported below all come from one sample, sequenced in a study of blood T cell repertoires in COVID-19. Data came from immunoSEQ multiplex PCR; TCRdb stores just in-frame clones and leaves some out. This sample has 150,000 to 200,000 clones, with approximately 81% found just once. Material: peripheral blood. All receptors derive from a human donor with acute or convalescent COVID-19. The donor label of this sample is uncertain.

This chain uses TRBV4-3 with TRBJ2-4, with 10 bases identical to TRBD1. Germline CDR1 LGHNA, CDR2 YSLEER. The CDR3 consists of 16 residues. The V segment lost 8 bases and the J segment 1 base; nucleotides outside the gene matches: 8. The DNA for the CDR3 is TGCGCCAGCGCAACAGGACAGGGGGGTGCCAAAAACATTCAGTACTTC. Translated, it gives CASATGQGGAKNIQYF.

The rearrangement links TRBV5-1 to TRBJ2-3; 15 bases fit TRBD2. CDR3 length: 19 residues. V dropped 4 bases and J dropped 1; count of bases not matched to a gene: 10. Germline CDR1 reads SGHRS; CDR2 reads YFSETQ. The CDR3 DNA is TGCGCCAGCAGCAACGGACTAGCGGGGGGGCGAGTGGGCACAGATACGCAGTATTTT. Translating gives CASSNGLAGGRVGTDTQYF.

This clone was seen a single time. The V call is TRBV5-1, the J call TRBJ2-2; D perhaps matches TRBD1 (6 bases). V was shortened by 1 base and J by 7 bases, with 17 bases between the two germline ends. This CDR3 is built from 16 residues. CDR1 and CDR2 (germline): SGHRS, YFSETQ. Here the CDR3 reads CASSLIPGLQGGELFF. The CDR3 coding sequence is TGCGCCAGCAGCTTGATTCCGGGGTTACAGGGCGGGGAGCTGTTTTTT.

The genes are TRBV18 and TRBJ1-6; 7 positions match TRBD1. V was pared by 6 bases and J by 3 bases, with 8 bases of the junction left unmatched. The CDR3 is made up of 16 amino acids. Germline CDR1 and CDR2: KGHSH and LQKENI. The chain's CDR3 is CASSPLAGGYNSPLHF. CDR3 DNA: TGTGCCAGCTCTCCTCTGGCAGGGGGCTATAATTCACCCCTCCACTTT.

This chain uses TRBV9 with TRBJ1-4; no definite D call. Between the trimmed V and J ends, which lost 3 bases and 5 bases, there was a span of 11 bases. Per the germline V gene, CDR1 is SGDLS and CDR2 is YYNGEE. This CDR3 has 14 residues. The CDR3: CASSGGRYNEKLFF. The CDR3 coding sequence is TGTGCCAGCAGCGGAGGGCGATACAATGAAAAACTGTTTTTT.